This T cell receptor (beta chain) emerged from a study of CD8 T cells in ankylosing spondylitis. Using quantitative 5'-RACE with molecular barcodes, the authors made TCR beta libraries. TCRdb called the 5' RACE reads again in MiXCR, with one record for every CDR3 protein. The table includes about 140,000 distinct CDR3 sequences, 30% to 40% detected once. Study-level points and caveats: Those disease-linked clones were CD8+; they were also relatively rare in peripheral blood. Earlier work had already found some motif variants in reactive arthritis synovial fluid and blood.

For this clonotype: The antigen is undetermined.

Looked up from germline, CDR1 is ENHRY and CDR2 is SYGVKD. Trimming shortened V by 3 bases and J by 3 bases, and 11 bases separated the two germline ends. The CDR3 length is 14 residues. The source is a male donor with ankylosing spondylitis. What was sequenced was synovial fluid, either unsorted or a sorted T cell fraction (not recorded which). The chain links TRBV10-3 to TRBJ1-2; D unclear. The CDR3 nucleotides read TGTGCCATCAGTGATCTGGGTTATGACTATGGCTACACCTTC. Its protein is CAISDLGYDYGYTF.